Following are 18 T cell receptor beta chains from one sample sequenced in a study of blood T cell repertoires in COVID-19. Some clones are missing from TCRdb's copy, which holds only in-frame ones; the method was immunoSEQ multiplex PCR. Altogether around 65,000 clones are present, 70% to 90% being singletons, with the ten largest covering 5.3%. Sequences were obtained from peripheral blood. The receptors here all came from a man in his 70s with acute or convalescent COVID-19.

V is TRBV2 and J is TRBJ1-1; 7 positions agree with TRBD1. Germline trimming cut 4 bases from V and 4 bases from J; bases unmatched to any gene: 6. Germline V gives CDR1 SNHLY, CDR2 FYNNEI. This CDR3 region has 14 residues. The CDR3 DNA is TGTGCCAGCAGTGCAGACAGGGCCTCCACTGAAGCTTTCTTT. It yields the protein CASSADRASTEAFF.

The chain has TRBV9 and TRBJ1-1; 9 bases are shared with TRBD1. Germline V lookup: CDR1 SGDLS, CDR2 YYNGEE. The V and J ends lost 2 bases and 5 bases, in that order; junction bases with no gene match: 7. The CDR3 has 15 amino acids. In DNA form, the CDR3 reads TGTGCCAGCAGCGTTACAGGGGGCGCCTGGACTGAAGCTTTCTTT. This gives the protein CASSVTGGAWTEAFF.

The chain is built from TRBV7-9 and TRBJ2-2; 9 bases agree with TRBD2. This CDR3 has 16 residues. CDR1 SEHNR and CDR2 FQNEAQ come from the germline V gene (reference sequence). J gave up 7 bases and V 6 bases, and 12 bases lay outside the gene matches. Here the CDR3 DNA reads TGTGCCAGCAGTAGGAGGCTAGCGGGGCCAGGCGGGGAGCTGTTTTTT. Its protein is CASSRRLAGPGGELFF.

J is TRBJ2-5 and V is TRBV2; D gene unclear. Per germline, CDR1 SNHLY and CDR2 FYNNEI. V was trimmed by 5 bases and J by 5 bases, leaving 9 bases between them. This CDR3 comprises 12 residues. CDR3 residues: CASSTIIETQYF. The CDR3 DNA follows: TGTGCCAGCAGTACTATAATTGAGACCCAGTACTTC.

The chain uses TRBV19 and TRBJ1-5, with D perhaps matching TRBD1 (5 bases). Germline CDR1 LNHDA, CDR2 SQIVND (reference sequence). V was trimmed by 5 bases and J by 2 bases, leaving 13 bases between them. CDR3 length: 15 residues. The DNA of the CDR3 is TGTGCCAGTAGTTCCGCGGGACCCGGCAATCAGCCCCAGCATTTT. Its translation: CASSSAGPGNQPQHF.

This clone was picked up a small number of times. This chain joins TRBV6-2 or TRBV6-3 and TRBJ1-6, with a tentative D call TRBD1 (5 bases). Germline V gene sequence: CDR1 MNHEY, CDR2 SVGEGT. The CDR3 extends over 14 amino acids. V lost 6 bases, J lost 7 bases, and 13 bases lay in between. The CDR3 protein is CASSVTALNSPLHF. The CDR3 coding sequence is TGTGCCAGCAGCGTGACAGCCCTCAATTCACCCCTCCACTTT.

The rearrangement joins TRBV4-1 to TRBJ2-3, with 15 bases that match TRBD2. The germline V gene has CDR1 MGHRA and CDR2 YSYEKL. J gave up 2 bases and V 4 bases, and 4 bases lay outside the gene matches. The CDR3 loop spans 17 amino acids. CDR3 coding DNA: TGCGCCAGCAGCCCTCGGACTAGCGGGGGGGACACAGATACGCAGTATTTT. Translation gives CASSPRTSGGDTDTQYF.

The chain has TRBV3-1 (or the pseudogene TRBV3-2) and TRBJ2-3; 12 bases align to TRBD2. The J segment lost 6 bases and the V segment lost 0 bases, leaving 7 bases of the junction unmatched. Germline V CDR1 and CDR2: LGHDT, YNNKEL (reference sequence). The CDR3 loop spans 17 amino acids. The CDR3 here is CASSQDLAGGMRDTQYF. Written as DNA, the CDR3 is TGTGCCAGCAGCCAAGATCTAGCGGGGGGGATGAGGGATACGCAGTATTTT.

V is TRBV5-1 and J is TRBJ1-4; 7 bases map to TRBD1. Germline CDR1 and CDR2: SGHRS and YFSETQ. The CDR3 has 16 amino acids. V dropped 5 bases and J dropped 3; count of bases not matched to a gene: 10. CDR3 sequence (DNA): TGCGCCAGCAGTATGGGACAGAATGCCGCTAATGAAAAACTGTTTTTT. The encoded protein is CASSMGQNAANEKLFF.

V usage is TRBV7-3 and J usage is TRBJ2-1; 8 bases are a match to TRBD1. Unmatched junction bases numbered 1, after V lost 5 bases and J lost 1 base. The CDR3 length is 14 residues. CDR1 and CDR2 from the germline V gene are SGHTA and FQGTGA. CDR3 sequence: CASSRDRSYNEQFF. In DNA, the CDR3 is TGTGCCAGCAGCCGGGACAGGTCCTACAATGAGCAGTTCTTC.

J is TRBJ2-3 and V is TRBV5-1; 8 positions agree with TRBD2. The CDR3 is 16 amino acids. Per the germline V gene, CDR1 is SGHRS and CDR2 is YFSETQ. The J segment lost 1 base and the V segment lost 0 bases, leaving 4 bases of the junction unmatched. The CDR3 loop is CASSLANSGGTDTQYF. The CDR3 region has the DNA TGCGCCAGCAGCTTGGCAAATAGCGGGGGCACAGATACGCAGTATTTT.

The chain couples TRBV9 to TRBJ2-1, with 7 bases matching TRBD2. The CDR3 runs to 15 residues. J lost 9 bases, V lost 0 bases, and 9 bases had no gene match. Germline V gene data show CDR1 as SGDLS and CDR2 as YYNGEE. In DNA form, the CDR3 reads TGTGCCAGCAGCGTAGCTCTCCAGCGGGGAGGTGAGCAGTTCTTC. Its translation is CASSVALQRGGEQFF.

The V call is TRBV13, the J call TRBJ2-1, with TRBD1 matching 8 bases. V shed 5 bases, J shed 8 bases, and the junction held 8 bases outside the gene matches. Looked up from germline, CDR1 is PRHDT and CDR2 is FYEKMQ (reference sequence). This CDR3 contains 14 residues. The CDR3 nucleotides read TGTGCCAGCAGCCTCCGACAGGGGAGCGATGAGCAGTTCTTC. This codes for CASSLRQGSDEQFF.

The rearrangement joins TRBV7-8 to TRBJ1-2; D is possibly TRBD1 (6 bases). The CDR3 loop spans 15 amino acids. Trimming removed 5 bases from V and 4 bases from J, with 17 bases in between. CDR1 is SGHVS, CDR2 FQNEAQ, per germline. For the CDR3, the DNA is TGTGCCAGCAGCCGGACGTTTCGGACAGCCTATGGCTACACCTTC. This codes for CASSRTFRTAYGYTF.

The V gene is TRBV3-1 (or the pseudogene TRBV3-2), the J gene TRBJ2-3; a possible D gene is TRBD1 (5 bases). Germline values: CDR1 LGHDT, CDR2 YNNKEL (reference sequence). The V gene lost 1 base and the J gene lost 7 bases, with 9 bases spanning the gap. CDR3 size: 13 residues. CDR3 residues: CASSQAGWNTQYF. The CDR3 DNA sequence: TGTGCCAGCAGCCAAGCAGGGTGGAATACGCAGTATTTT.

The CDR3 is CASSLPDNEQFF. The CDR3 DNA follows: TGTGCCAGCAGTTTACCAGACAATGAGCAGTTCTTC. This chain connects TRBV12-3 or TRBV12-4 to TRBJ2-1; D ambiguous. V dropped 2 bases and J dropped 5 bases, with 4 bases sitting between them. There are 12 residues in the CDR3.

CDR3 protein: CASRIGLAAYEQYF. In nucleotides, the CDR3 is TGTGCCAGCAGAATCGGACTAGCGGCCTACGAGCAGTACTTC. The chain carries TRBV7-2 and TRBJ2-7; 10 bases line up with TRBD2. The CDR3 runs 14 residues. V trimming: 6 bases; J trimming: 2 bases; junction bases outside the gene matches: 4. Germline V gene data show CDR1 as SGHTA and CDR2 as FQGNSA.

The CDR3 nucleotides are TGTGCCAGCAGCGCCCGGCTAGCGGACCAAGAGACCCAGTACTTC. Translation gives CASSARLADQETQYF. This sequence joins TRBV9 and TRBJ2-5; TRBD2 agrees at 7 bases. CDR3 length: 15 residues. The V segment lost 3 bases and the J segment 0 bases; nucleotides outside the gene matches: 5. Germline V lookup: CDR1 SGDLS, CDR2 YYNGEE.